These T cell receptor beta chains were read from a single sample in a study of T cell responses to AZD1222 COVID-19 vaccine. Profiled with immunoSEQ multiplex PCR; TCRdb holds only in-frame clones, not every one. Of around 45,000 clones in the sample, about 92% were seen once. Source: peripheral blood, taken 28 days after the second AZD1222 dose. These receptor sequences come from an adult who received the AZD1222 COVID-19 vaccine. Both conserved end residues are part of each CDR3. The D gene is left open where the match is weak. Size values are once, few and many counts, or a class for expanded clones, and some rows have none.

.	TRBJ1-2	TRBV7-9	TRBD1	15	CASSTPGQGVYGYTF	TGTGCCAGCAGCACTCCGGGACAGGGGGTCTATGGCTACACCTTC
.	TRBJ1-2	TRBV7-2	.	14	CASSLNRPNYGYTF	TGTGCCAGCAGCTTAAACCGGCCAAACTATGGCTACACCTTC
.	TRBJ2-2	TRBV30	.	15	CGGAGRIGNTGELFF	TGTGGGGGGGCAGGGAGAATTGGGAACACCGGGGAGCTGTTTTTT
.	TRBJ1-2	TRBV2	.	14	CASSEGDSNYGYTF	TGTGCCAGCAGTGAGGGGGACTCTAACTATGGCTACACCTTC
.	TRBJ1-1	TRBV4-2	.	14	CASSQGITNTEAFF	TGTGCCAGCAGCCAAGGGATTACGAACACTGAAGCTTTCTTT
.	TRBJ1-3	TRBV16	.	17	CASSQSAGFGSGNTIYF	TGTGCCAGCAGCCAATCGGCGGGATTTGGGTCTGGAAACACCATATATTTT
once	TRBJ2-3	TRBV30	.	13	CAWSIGLSDTQYF	TGTGCCTGGAGCATTGGACTATCAGATACGCAGTATTTT
once	TRBJ1-1	TRBV9	.	12	CASSAMNTEAFF	TGTGCCAGCAGCGCGATGAACACTGAAGCTTTCTTT
.	TRBJ1-4	TRBV6-6	TRBD1	15	CASSGTTGVKEKLFF	TGTGCCAGCAGCGGGACCACAGGGGTGAAGGAAAAACTGTTTTTT
once	TRBJ1-6	TRBV5-1	TRBD1	15	CASSLFQGADSPLHF	TGCGCCAGCAGCTTGTTCCAGGGGGCCGATTCACCCCTCCACTTT
.	TRBJ2-2	TRBV3-1/TRBV3-2	TRBD2	17	CASRLTSGRTNTGELFF	TGTGCCAGCAGGCTGACTAGCGGGAGAACGAACACCGGGGAGCTGTTTTTT
.	TRBJ2-3	TRBV20-1	.	11	CSAGLTDTQYF	TGCAGTGCCGGGTTGACAGATACGCAGTATTTT
.	TRBJ1-1	TRBV4-3	.	15	CASSQVPGGNTEAFF	TGCGCCAGCAGCCAAGTTCCCGGGGGGAACACTGAAGCTTTCTTT
.	TRBJ2-2	TRBV30	TRBD1	16	CAWTSGTGGATGELFF	TGTGCCTGGACTAGTGGAACAGGGGGAGCCACCGGGGAGCTGTTTTTT
.	TRBJ2-5	TRBV7-2	TRBD2	14	CASSLNQGGETQYF	TGTGCCAGCAGCTTAAATCAGGGAGGGGAGACCCAGTACTTC
.	TRBJ1-6	TRBV16	TRBD1	20	CASSQSWDRDDSRYNSPLHF	TGTGCCAGCAGCCAATCATGGGACAGGGACGACTCTCGCTATAATTCACCCCTCCACTTT
.	TRBJ2-2	TRBV2	.	13	CASQEQITGELFF	TGTGCCAGCCAGGAACAGATCACCGGGGAGCTGTTTTTT
.	TRBJ2-3	TRBV7-2	.	14	CASSSANRENTQYF	TGTGCCAGCAGCTCGGCCAACAGGGAGAATACGCAGTATTTT
.	TRBJ2-7	TRBV2	.	15	CASSEVGQGMGEQYF	TGTGCCAGCAGTGAAGTCGGTCAGGGGATGGGCGAGCAGTACTTC
.	TRBJ2-2	TRBV7-2	.	14	CASSFLQGTGELFF	TGTGCCAGCAGCTTCCTGCAGGGCACCGGGGAGCTGTTTTTT
.	TRBJ2-3	TRBV7-6	TRBD2	17	CASSIGAGGPPSDTQYF	TGTGCCAGCAGCATAGGTGCGGGGGGGCCCCCCTCAGATACGCAGTATTTT
.	TRBJ1-3	TRBV6-2/TRBV6-3	.	12	CASSYKGNTIYF	TGTGCCAGCAGTTACAAAGGAAACACCATATATTTT
.	TRBJ1-1	TRBV10-3	.	14	CAISEGQGSTEAFF	TGTGCCATCAGTGAGGGGCAGGGGAGCACTGAAGCTTTCTTT
once	TRBJ1-3	TRBV5-4	TRBD1	17	CASSLGPGQLSGNTIYF	TGTGCCAGCAGCTTGGGTCCGGGACAGCTCTCTGGAAACACCATATATTTT
.	TRBJ1-2	TRBV3-1/TRBV3-2	.	17	CASSQESGGAPARGYTF	TGTGCCAGCAGCCAAGAAAGTGGGGGGGCCCCCGCCCGTGGCTACACCTTC
.	TRBJ1-3	TRBV3-1/TRBV3-2	.	18	CASSRVSSGASSGNTIYF	TGTGCCAGCAGCCGCGTCTCCTCCGGGGCTTCATCTGGAAACACCATATATTTT
few	TRBJ1-1	TRBV5-3	TRBD1	17	CARSLDEPGGVNTEAFF	TGTGCCAGAAGCTTGGACGAGCCAGGGGGAGTGAACACTGAAGCTTTCTTT
.	TRBJ2-7	TRBV9	TRBD2	16	CASSVDPSGGALEQYF	TGTGCCAGCAGCGTAGACCCTAGCGGGGGGGCCCTCGAGCAGTACTTC
.	TRBJ2-3	TRBV19	TRBD2	18	CASSNGLAGGGNTDTQYF	TGTGCCAGTAGTAATGGGCTAGCGGGGGGCGGAAACACAGATACGCAGTATTTT
few	TRBJ2-5	TRBV7-2	TRBD2	14	CASSLGLAGETQYF	TGTGCCAGCAGCTTAGGACTAGCGGGGGAGACCCAGTACTTC
.	TRBJ2-5	TRBV7-2	.	16	CASRKGRGGIQSTQYF	TGTGCCAGCCGGAAAGGAAGAGGGGGGATCCAATCGACCCAGTACTTC
.	TRBJ2-3	TRBV5-1	.	13	CASSRESTDTQYF	TGCGCCAGCAGCCGGGAAAGCACAGATACGCAGTATTTT